The clone carrying this T cell receptor (beta chain) appeared a few times. The antigen is not known. Unique molecular identifiers were carried by the TCR beta cDNA libraries. T cells numbering about 0.85 to 11 million yielded roughly 0.5 million cDNA molecules. MiXCR was run by TCRdb on the PCR reads, yielding one entry per CDR3 protein. Here the sample spans 650,000 to 850,000 distinct CDR3 sequences, about 50% being singletons. The CDR3 runs to 15 residues. The V end was cut by 4 bases, the J end by 0 bases, with 12 bases between. Germline-derived CDR1 and CDR2 are MNHNY and SVGAGI (reference sequence). This sample is part of a study of post-analysis software for immune sequencing data. Study overall: Multiple sclerosis in the patients followed relapsing-remitting, secondary progressive and progressive-relapsing courses.

The study's findings and limits: Those samples that were prepared in the same batch co-clustered strongly by F measure. TRBV segments more frequent in patients than in controls numbered several and included TRBV5-6, TRBV5-1 and TRBV20-1.

This chain connects TRBV6-6 to TRBJ1-1; weak D call: TRBD1 (5 bases). This receptor was taken from a girl aged 5 to 17 with multiple sclerosis. The sequenced sample consisted of blood. CDR3 loop: CASSSLGGLNTEAFF. The CDR3 DNA reads as TGTGCCAGCAGTTCCCTGGGGGGGTTGAACACTGAAGCTTTCTTT.